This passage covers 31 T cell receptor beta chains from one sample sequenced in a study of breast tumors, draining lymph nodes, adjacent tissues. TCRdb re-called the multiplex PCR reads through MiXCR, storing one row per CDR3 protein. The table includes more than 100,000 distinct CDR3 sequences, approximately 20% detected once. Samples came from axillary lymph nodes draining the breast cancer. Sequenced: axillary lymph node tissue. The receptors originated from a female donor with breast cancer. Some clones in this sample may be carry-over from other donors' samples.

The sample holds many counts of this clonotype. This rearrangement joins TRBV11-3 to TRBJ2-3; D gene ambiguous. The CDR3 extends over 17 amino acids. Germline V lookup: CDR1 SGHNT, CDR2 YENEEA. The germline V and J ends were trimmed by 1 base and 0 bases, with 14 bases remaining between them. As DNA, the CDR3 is TGTGCCAGCAGCTTAGGGAGTACGGTCGCTAGCACAGATACGCAGTATTTT. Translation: CASSLGSTVASTDTQYF.

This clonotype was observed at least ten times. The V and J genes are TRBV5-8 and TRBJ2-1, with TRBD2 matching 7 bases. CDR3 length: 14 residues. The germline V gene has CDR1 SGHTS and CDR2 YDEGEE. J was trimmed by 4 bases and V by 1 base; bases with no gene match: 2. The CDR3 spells CASSLPGGYNEQFF. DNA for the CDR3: TGTGCCAGCAGCTTGCCCGGGGGGTACAATGAGCAGTTCTTC.

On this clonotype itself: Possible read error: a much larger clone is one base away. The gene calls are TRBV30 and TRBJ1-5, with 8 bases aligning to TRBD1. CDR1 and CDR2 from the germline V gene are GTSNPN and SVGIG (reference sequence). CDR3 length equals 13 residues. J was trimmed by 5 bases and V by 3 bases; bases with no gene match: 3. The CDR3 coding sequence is TGTGCCTGGAGCAGGGGGCGAGATCAGCCCCAGCATTTT. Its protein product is CAWSRGRDQPQHF.

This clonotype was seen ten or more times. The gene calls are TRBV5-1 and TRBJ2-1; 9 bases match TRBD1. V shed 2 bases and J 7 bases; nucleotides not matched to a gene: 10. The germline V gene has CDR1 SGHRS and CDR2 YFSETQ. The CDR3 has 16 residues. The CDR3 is CASSLPQGAMRNEQFF. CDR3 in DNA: TGCGCCAGCAGCTTACCACAGGGGGCGATGAGAAATGAGCAGTTCTTC. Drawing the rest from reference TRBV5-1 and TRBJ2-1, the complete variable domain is KAGVTQTPRYLIKTRGQQVTLSCSPISGHRSVSWYQQTPGQGLQFLFEYFSETQRNKGNFPGRFSGRQFSNSRSEMNVSTLELGDSALYLCASSLPQGAMRNEQFFGPGTRLTVL.

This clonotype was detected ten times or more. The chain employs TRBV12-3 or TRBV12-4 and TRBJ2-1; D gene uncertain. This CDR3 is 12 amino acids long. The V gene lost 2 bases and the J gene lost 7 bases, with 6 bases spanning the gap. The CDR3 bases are TGTGCCAGCAGTTTAATCGGTAATGAGCAGTTCTTC. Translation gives CASSLIGNEQFF.

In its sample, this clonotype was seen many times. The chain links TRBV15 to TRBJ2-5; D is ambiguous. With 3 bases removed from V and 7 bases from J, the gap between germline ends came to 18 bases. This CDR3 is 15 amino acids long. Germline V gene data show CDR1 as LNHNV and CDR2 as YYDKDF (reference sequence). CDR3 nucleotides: TGTGCCACCAGCAGGGTTTCGGGCGCCGGCGCGACCCAGTACTTC. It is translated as CATSRVSGAGATQYF.

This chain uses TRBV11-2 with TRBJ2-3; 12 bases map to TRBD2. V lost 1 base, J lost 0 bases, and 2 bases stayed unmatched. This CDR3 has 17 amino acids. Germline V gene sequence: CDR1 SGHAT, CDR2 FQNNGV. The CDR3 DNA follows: TGTGCCAGCAGCTTAGCAGGGACTAGCGGGAGCACAGATACGCAGTATTTT. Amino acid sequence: CASSLAGTSGSTDTQYF.

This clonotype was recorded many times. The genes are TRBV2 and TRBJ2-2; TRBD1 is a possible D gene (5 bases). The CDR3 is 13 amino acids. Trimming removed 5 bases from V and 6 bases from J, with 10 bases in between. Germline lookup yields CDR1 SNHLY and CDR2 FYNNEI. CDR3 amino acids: CASSFRAAGELFF. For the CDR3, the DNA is TGTGCCAGCAGTTTCAGGGCGGCCGGGGAGCTGTTTTTT.

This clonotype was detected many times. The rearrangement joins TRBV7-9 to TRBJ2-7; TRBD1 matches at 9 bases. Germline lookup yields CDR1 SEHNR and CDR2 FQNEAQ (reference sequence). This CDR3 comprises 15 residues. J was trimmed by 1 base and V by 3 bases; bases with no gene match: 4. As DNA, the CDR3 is TGTGCCAGCAGCTTGGGACAGGGACGGTCCTACGAGCAGTACTTC. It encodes CASSLGQGRSYEQYF. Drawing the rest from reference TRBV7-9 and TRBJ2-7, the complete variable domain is DTGVSQNPRHKITKRGQNVTFRCDPISEHNRLYWYRQTLGQGPEFLTYFQNEAQLEKSRLLSDRFSAERPKGSFSTLEIQRTEQGDSAMYLCASSLGQGRSYEQYFGPGTRLTVT.

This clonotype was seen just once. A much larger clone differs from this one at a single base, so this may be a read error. The DNA for the CDR3 is TGCGCCAGCAGCTTGGGCACCTCTGGGGCCAACGTCCTGACTTTC. It yields the protein CASSLGTSGANVLTF. The genes are TRBV5-1 and TRBJ2-6; no firm D call. From germline, CDR1 is SGHRS and CDR2 YFSETQ. V lost 0 bases and J lost 0, with 4 bases in between. The CDR3 length is 15 residues. Using reference TRBV5-1 and TRBJ2-6 for the parts outside the CDR3, the full variable domain is KAGVTQTPRYLIKTRGQQVTLSCSPISGHRSVSWYQQTPGQGLQFLFEYFSETQRNKGNFPGRFSGRQFSNSRSEMNVSTLELGDSALYLCASSLGTSGANVLTFGAGSRLTVL.

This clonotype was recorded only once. DNA of the CDR3: TGTGCCAGCAGCGAGAACATAAGGACAGGGTACAGGTCTGGGGCCAACGTCCTGACTTTC. Residues: CASSENIRTGYRSGANVLTF. V gene TRBV11-1 combines with J gene TRBJ2-6; 8 nucleotides agree with TRBD1. Unmatched junction bases numbered 16, after V lost 5 bases and J lost 1 base. This CDR3 is 20 amino acids long. CDR1 and CDR2 from the germline V gene are SGHAT and FQDESV (reference sequence).

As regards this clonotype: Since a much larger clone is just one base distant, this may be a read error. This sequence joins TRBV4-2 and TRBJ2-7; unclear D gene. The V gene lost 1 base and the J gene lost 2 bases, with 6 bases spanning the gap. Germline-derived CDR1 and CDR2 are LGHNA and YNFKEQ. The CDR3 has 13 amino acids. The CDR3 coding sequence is TGTGCCAGCAGCCAAGGGGGTCCCTACGAGCAGTACTTC. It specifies CASSQGGPYEQYF.

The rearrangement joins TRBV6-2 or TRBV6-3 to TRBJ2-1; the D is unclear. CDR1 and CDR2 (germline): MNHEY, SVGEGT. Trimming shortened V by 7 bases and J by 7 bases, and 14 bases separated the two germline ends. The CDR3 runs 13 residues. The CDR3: CASTSARRNEQFF. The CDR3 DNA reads TGTGCCAGCACCTCCGCGCGGCGTAATGAGCAGTTCTTC.

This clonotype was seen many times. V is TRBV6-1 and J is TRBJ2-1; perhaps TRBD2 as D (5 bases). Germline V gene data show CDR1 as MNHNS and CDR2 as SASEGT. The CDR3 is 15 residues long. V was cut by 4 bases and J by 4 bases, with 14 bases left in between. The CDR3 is CASSAGLPMYNEQFF. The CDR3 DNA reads TGTGCCAGCAGTGCCGGACTGCCTATGTACAATGAGCAGTTCTTC.

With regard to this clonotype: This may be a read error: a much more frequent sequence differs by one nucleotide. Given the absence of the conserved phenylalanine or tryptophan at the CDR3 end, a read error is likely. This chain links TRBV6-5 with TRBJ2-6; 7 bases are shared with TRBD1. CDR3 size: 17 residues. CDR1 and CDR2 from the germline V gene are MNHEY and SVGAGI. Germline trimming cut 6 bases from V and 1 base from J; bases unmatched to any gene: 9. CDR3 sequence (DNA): TGTGCCAGCAGCAGACAGGGTCTTCTTTCTGGGGCCAACGTCCTGACTCTC. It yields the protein CASSRQGLLSGANVLTL.

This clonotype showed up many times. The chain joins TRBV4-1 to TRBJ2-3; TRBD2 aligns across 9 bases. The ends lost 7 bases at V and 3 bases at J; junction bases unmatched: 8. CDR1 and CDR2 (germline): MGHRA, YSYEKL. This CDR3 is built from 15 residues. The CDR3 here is CASTREGQRTDTQYF. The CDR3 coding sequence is TGCGCCAGCACGCGGGAGGGACAGAGGACAGATACGCAGTATTTT.

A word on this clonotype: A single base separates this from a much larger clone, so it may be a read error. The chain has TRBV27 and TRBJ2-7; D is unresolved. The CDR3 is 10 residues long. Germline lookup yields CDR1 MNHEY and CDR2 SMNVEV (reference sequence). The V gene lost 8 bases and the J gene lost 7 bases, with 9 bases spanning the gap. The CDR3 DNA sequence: TGTGCCAGCGGTGTCCGGGAGCAGTACTTC. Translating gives CASGVREQYF.

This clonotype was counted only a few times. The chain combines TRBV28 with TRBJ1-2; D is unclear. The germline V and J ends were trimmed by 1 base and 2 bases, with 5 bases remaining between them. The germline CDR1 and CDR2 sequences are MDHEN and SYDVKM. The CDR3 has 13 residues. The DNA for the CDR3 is TGTGCCAGCAGTTTATTCAGGAACTATGGCTACACCTTC. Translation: CASSLFRNYGYTF.

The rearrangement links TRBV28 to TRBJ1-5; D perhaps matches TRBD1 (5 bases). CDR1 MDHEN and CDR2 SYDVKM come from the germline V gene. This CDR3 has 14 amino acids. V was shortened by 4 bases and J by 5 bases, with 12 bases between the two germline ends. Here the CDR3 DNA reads TGTGCCAGCAGTTCCCCAAGGGGACATCAGCCCCAGCATTTT. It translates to CASSSPRGHQPQHF.

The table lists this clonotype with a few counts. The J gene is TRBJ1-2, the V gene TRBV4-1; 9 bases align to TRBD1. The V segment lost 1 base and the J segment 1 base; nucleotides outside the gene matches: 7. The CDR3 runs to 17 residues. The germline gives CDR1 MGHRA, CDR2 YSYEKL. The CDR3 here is CASSQATGTGSNYGYTF. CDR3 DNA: TGCGCCAGCAGCCAAGCCACCGGGACAGGGAGTAACTATGGCTACACCTTC.

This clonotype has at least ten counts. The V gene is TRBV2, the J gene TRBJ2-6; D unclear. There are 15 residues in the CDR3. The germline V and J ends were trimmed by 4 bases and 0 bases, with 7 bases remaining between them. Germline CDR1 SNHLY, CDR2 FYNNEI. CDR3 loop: CASSVEVSGANVLTF. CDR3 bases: TGTGCCAGCAGTGTTGAGGTCTCTGGGGCCAACGTCCTGACTTTC. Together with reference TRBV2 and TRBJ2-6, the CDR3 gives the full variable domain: EPEVTQTPSHQVTQMGQEVILRCVPISNHLYFYWYRQILGQKVEFLVSFYNNEISEKSEIFDDQFSVERPDGSNFTLKIRSTKLEDSAMYFCASSVEVSGANVLTFGAGSRLTVL.

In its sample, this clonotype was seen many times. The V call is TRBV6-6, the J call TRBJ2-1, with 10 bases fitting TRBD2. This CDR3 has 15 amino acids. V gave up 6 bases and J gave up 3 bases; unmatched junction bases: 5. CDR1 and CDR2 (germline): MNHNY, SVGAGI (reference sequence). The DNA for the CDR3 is TGTGCCAGCAGGGGAGCGGGAGGGCGCTACAATGAGCAGTTCTTC. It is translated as CASRGAGGRYNEQFF.

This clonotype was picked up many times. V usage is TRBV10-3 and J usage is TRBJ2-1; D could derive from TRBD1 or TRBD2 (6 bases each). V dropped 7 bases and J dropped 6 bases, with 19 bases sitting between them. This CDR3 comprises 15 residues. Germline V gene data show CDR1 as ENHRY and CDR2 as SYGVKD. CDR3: CAITQGGQVGNEQFF. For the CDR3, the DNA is TGTGCCATCACCCAAGGGGGGCAGGTGGGCAATGAGCAGTTCTTC.

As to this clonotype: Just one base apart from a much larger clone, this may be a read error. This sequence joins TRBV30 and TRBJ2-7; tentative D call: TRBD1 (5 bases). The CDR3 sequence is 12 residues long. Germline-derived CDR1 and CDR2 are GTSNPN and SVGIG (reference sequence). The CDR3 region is CSWSIRVYEQYF. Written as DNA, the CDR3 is TGTTCCTGGAGTATCAGGGTCTACGAGCAGTACTTC.

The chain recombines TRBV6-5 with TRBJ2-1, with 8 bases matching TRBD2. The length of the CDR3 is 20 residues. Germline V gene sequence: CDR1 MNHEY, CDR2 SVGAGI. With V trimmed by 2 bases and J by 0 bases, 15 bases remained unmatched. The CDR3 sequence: CASSYGSGASGWASYNEQFF. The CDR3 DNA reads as TGTGCCAGCAGTTACGGTTCGGGGGCTAGCGGGTGGGCCTCCTACAATGAGCAGTTCTTC.

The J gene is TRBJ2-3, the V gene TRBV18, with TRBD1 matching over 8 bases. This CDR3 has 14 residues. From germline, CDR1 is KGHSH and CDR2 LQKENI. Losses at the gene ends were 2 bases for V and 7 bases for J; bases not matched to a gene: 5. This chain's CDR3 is CASSPGQGGNTQYF. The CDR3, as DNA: TGTGCCAGCTCACCAGGACAGGGTGGAAATACGCAGTATTTT.

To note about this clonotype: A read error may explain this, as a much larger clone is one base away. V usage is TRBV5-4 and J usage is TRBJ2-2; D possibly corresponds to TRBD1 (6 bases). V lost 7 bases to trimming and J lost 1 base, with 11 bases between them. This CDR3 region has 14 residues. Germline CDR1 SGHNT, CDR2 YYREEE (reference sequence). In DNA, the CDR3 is TGTGCCAGCCAGTACAGGGTGAACACCGGGGAGCTGTTTTTT. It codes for CASQYRVNTGELFF.

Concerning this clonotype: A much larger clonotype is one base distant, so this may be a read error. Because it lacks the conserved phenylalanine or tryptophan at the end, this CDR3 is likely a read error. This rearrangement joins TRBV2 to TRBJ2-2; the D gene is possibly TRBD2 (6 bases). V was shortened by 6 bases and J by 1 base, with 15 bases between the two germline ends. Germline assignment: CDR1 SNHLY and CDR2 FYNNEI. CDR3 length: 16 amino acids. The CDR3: CASSHGGSRNTGELFS. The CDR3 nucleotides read TGTGCCAGCAGCCACGGGGGTAGCAGGAACACCGGGGAGCTGTTTTCT.

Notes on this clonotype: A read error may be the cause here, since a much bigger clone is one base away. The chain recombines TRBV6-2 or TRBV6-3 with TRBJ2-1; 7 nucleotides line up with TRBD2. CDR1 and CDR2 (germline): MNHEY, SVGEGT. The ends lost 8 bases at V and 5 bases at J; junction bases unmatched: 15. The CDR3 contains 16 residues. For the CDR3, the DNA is TGTGCCAGCCCCCGCCCCGGGGGAGGGCCCCACAATGAGCAGTTCTTC. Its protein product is CASPRPGGGPHNEQFF.

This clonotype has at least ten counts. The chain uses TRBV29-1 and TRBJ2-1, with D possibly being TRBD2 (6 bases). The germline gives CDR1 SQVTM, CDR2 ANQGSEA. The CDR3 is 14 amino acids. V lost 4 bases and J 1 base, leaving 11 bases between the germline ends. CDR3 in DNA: TGCAGCGTTGTGGGTGGAGGGTCCTACAATGAGCAGTTCTTC. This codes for CSVVGGGSYNEQFF.

The CDR3, as DNA: TGTGCCAGCAGTAGTTTAGCGGGAGGGCGACTCAATGAGCAGTTCTTC. It yields the protein CASSSLAGGRLNEQFF. This chain links TRBV28 with TRBJ2-1, with 11 positions matching TRBD2. The CDR3 is 16 residues long. Germline loops: CDR1 MDHEN, CDR2 SYDVKM. Trimming cost V 5 bases and J 6 bases; bases outside gene matches: 9.